These 18 T cell receptor beta chains originate from one sample sequenced in a study of T cells in Graves' hyperthyroidism and ophthalmopathy. Regions amplified from RNA transcripts were the TCR beta CDR3 regions. The TCR CDR3 was amplified in a first-round RT-PCR using the HTBI primer set. TCRdb used MiXCR to reprocess the multiplex PCR reads, holding one entry per CDR3 protein. The sample lists hundreds of thousands of distinct CDR3 sequences; 45% were seen once. Sample: peripheral blood or thyroid tissue (not recorded which). The origin of the receptors is an adult man with Graves' disease, either hyperthyroidism or ophthalmopathy (not recorded which).

This clonotype was detected only a few times. V usage is TRBV7-8 and J usage is TRBJ2-5; weak D call: TRBD2 (6 bases). V was cut by 5 bases and J by 2 bases, with 15 bases left in between. Germline values: CDR1 SGHVS, CDR2 FQNEAQ. The CDR3 covers 15 residues. CDR3 DNA sequence: TGTGCCAGCAGCGTAGGGGATAGCGGACAAGAGACCCAGTACTTC. Translation: CASSVGDSGQETQYF.

The rearrangement uses TRBV15 and TRBJ2-7; D perhaps matches TRBD1 (6 bases). V lost 0 bases and J lost 2, with 14 bases in between. CDR3 size: 16 residues. Germline V gene data show CDR1 as LNHNV and CDR2 as YYDKDF (reference sequence). The CDR3 region is CATSRDLSPGAYEQYF. The CDR3 nucleotides read TGTGCCACCAGCAGAGATCTGAGTCCAGGGGCCTACGAGCAGTACTTC.

The CDR3 protein is CAISESLQGVINEKLFF. The CDR3 bases are TGTGCCATCAGTGAGTCGTTACAGGGGGTGATTAATGAAAAACTGTTTTTT. V is TRBV10-3 and J is TRBJ1-4; 8 nucleotides match TRBD1. CDR1 is ENHRY, CDR2 SYGVKD, per germline. This CDR3 has 17 residues. The J segment lost 4 bases and the V segment lost 0 bases, leaving 7 bases of the junction unmatched.

This clonotype has a single count. One base away lies a much larger clone, so this may be a sequencing read error. Given the absence of the conserved phenylalanine or tryptophan at the CDR3 end, a read error is likely. J is TRBJ2-5 and V is TRBV19, with a possible D match to TRBD1 (6 bases). Between the trimmed V and J ends, which lost 8 bases and 5 bases, there was a span of 15 bases. This CDR3 has 13 residues. Germline assignment: CDR1 LNHDA and CDR2 SQIVND (reference sequence). The CDR3 protein is CASHKGDGETQYL. DNA for the CDR3: TGTGCCAGTCATAAGGGGGACGGGGAGACCCAGTACCTC.

Points on this clonotype: The junction differs from germline at one of its ends, possibly a read error. J is TRBJ1-1 and V is TRBV10-3; perhaps TRBD1 as D (6 bases). The germline V gene encodes CDR1 ENHRY and CDR2 SYGVKD. This CDR3 comprises 16 residues. For the CDR3, the DNA is TGTGCCAGCAGTGAAGGATGGGGGGCCATGAACACTGAAGCTTTCTTT. Protein sequence: CASSEGWGAMNTEAFF.

The V gene is TRBV19, the J gene TRBJ2-2, with a weak D call TRBD1 (6 bases). The CDR3 has 13 residues. With 4 bases removed from V and 8 bases from J, the gap between germline ends came to 11 bases. The V gene's germline CDR1 is LNHDA and CDR2 SQIVND (reference sequence). The CDR3 loop is CASSTDSYGELFF. DNA for the CDR3: TGTGCCAGTAGTACGGACAGCTATGGGGAGCTGTTTTTT. The full variable domain, completed using reference TRBV19 and TRBJ2-2, is DGGITQSPKYLFRKEGQNVTLSCEQNLNHDAMYWYRQDPGQGLRLIYYSQIVNDFQKGDIAEGYSVSREKKESFPLTVTSAQKNPTAFYLCASSTDSYGELFFGEGSRLTVL.

This clonotype appeared a few times. This chain uses TRBV5-1 with TRBJ1-5, with D hard to call. From germline, CDR1 is SGHRS and CDR2 YFSETQ. The length of the CDR3 is 15 residues. V lost 0 bases and J 3 bases, leaving 10 bases between the germline ends. This CDR3 is CASSLAGSHNQPQHF. As DNA, the CDR3 is TGCGCCAGCAGCTTGGCCGGATCCCACAATCAGCCCCAGCATTTT.

The rearrangement uses TRBV12-3 or TRBV12-4 and TRBJ1-3; a possible D gene is TRBD1 (5 bases). CDR3 length: 16 amino acids. The V gene lost 6 bases and the J gene lost 0 bases, with 15 bases spanning the gap. The CDR3 DNA reads as TGTGCCAGCAGCTCGGGACGTTCGAGCTCTGGAAACACCATATATTTT. Its translation is CASSSGRSSSGNTIYF.

In DNA, the CDR3 is TGTGCCAGCAGCGTAGAGGGGACGGGGGTCTATGGCTACACCTTC. It codes for CASSVEGTGVYGYTF. The genes are TRBV9 and TRBJ1-2; a weak D match, TRBD1 (5 bases). The CDR3 contains 15 residues. Per the germline V gene, CDR1 is SGDLS and CDR2 is YYNGEE. With 0 bases removed from V and 4 bases from J, the gap between germline ends came to 13 bases.

The J gene is TRBJ1-2, the V gene TRBV12-3 or TRBV12-4; 10 bases agree with TRBD1. V dropped 5 bases and J dropped 8; count of bases not matched to a gene: 17. This CDR3 has 17 residues. Written as DNA, the CDR3 is TGTGCCAGCAGTGGGCCGGGACAGGGGCTATGGTTCGCCGGCTACACCTTC. This translates into CASSGPGQGLWFAGYTF.

This clonotype showed up just a few times. The rearrangement links TRBV12-3 or TRBV12-4 to TRBJ1-5; perhaps TRBD1 as D (6 bases). V was shortened by 5 bases and J by 5 bases, with 13 bases between the two germline ends. The CDR3 sequence is 14 residues long. CDR3 protein: CASSPHRDHQPQHF. Here the CDR3 DNA reads TGTGCCAGCAGTCCCCACAGGGACCATCAGCCCCAGCATTTT.

CDR3 sequence: CSVRQGSEQYF. DNA for the CDR3: TGCAGCGTTAGACAGGGTTCCGAGCAGTACTTC. The V and J genes are TRBV29-1 and TRBJ2-7; 7 bases fit TRBD1. The trim removed 5 bases at V and 6 bases at J, leaving 4 bases unmatched. CDR1 is SQVTM, CDR2 ANQGSEA, per germline. The CDR3 covers 11 residues.

Ten or more counts support this clonotype. The chain links TRBV29-1 to TRBJ2-2, with 9 bases lining up with TRBD1. The CDR3 is 14 residues long. The V gene's germline CDR1 is SQVTM and CDR2 ANQGSEA. J gave up 7 bases and V 6 bases, and 9 bases lay outside the gene matches. CDR3 sequence reads: CSVPGTGQFGELFF. In nucleotides, the CDR3 is TGCAGCGTCCCCGGGACAGGGCAATTCGGGGAGCTGTTTTTT.

This clonotype was observed at least ten times. V gene TRBV12-3 or TRBV12-4 combines with J gene TRBJ1-1; no firm D call. The CDR3 is 15 residues long. The V end was cut by 4 bases, the J end by 2 bases, with 14 bases between. The CDR3 nucleotides are TGTGCCAGCAGTTGGCTGGACCACCTAAACACTGAAGCTTTCTTT. Amino acids: CASSWLDHLNTEAFF.

The chain combines TRBV5-1 with TRBJ2-2, with D hard to call. This CDR3 region has 15 residues. Trimming took 5 bases from V and 0 from J, leaving 11 bases between them. The germline V gene has CDR1 SGHRS and CDR2 YFSETQ. CDR3 protein: CASSSDPANTGELFF. The CDR3 nucleotides read TGCGCCAGCAGTTCTGACCCGGCGAACACCGGGGAGCTGTTTTTT. The whole variable domain, remainder taken from reference TRBV5-1 and TRBJ2-2, is KAGVTQTPRYLIKTRGQQVTLSCSPISGHRSVSWYQQTPGQGLQFLFEYFSETQRNKGNFPGRFSGRQFSNSRSEMNVSTLELGDSALYLCASSSDPANTGELFFGEGSRLTVL.

This clonotype appeared a few times. The chain carries TRBV5-1 and TRBJ1-6; 9 bases are shared with TRBD1. Germline V gene data show CDR1 as SGHRS and CDR2 as YFSETQ. Trimming removed 4 bases from V and 7 bases from J; junction bases left unmatched: 6. The CDR3 totals 15 residues. In nucleotides, the CDR3 is TGCGCCAGCAGCCCGGGACAGGGTCGGAATTCACCCCTCCACTTT. It translates to CASSPGQGRNSPLHF.

On this clonotype: Its ends do not fully match the called genes, so a read error is possible. The rearrangement uses TRBV29-1 and TRBJ2-2; 10 positions agree with TRBD2. Germline V gives CDR1 SQVTM, CDR2 ANQGSEA. The CDR3 loop spans 15 amino acids. The chain's CDR3 is CSVDFVSGGNGGLFF. The CDR3 DNA sequence: TGCAGCGTTGATTTTGTTAGCGGGGGGAATGGGGGGCTGTTTTTT.

This clonotype was found many times. The V gene is TRBV29-1, the J gene TRBJ1-2; D is uncertain. The CDR3 runs 12 residues. CDR1 and CDR2 from the germline V gene are SQVTM and ANQGSEA. V lost 4 bases to trimming and J lost 0 bases, with 6 bases between them. This CDR3 reads CSVAGSNYGYTF. The CDR3 DNA is TGCAGCGTTGCTGGCTCTAACTATGGCTACACCTTC.